The next 16 T cell receptor beta chains were all read from a single sample in a study of T cells in Graves' hyperthyroidism and ophthalmopathy. RNA transcripts were the template for amplifying TCR beta CDR3 regions. Using the HTBI primer set, a first-round RT-PCR was run on the TCR CDR3. TCRdb used MiXCR to reprocess the multiplex PCR reads, holding one entry per CDR3 protein. This repertoire shows hundreds of thousands of distinct CDR3 sequences, roughly 46% found once; its top ten account for under 8.5%. The specimen was peripheral blood or thyroid tissue (not recorded which). All receptors come from an adult man with Graves' disease, either hyperthyroidism or ophthalmopathy (not recorded which).

This clonotype appeared many times. The V and J genes are TRBV12-3 or TRBV12-4 and TRBJ1-6; D not resolved. V lost 6 bases and J lost 0, with 6 bases in between. The CDR3 is 14 residues long. The CDR3 DNA follows: TGTGCCAGCAGAAAGAGCTCCTATAATTCACCCCTCCACTTT. Translating gives CASRKSSYNSPLHF.

In this sample, this clonotype turned up a few times. The gene calls are TRBV20-1 and TRBJ1-2; no clear D gene. The CDR3 covers 14 residues. Germline V gene lookup returns CDR1 DFQATT and CDR2 SNEGSKA (reference sequence). Trimming shortened V by 2 bases and J by 4 bases, and 14 bases separated the two germline ends. For the CDR3, the DNA is TGCAGTGCTAGAATCCCCGGGGAACTCTATGGCTACACCTTC. It yields the protein CSARIPGELYGYTF.

This chain links TRBV14 with TRBJ2-5; D unresolved. The germline CDR1 and CDR2 sequences are SGHDN and FVKESK. The V end lost 2 bases, the J end lost 1 base, and 5 bases lay between the germline ends. This CDR3 region has 13 residues. This chain's CDR3 is CASSQNSQETQYF. CDR3 sequence (DNA): TGTGCCAGCAGCCAAAACAGCCAAGAGACCCAGTACTTC.

In this sample, this clonotype turned up many times. This chain connects TRBV2 to TRBJ1-5, with 9 bases matching TRBD1. The length of the CDR3 is 14 residues. V lost 8 bases to trimming and J lost 6 bases; unmatched junction nucleotides: 8. Per germline, CDR1 SNHLY and CDR2 FYNNEI. The CDR3 here is CASRAQGASQPQHF. In DNA form, the CDR3 reads TGTGCCAGCCGTGCACAGGGGGCTAGTCAGCCCCAGCATTTT. The full variable domain, completed using reference TRBV2 and TRBJ1-5, is EPEVTQTPSHQVTQMGQEVILRCVPISNHLYFYWYRQILGQKVEFLVSFYNNEISEKSEIFDDQFSVERPDGSNFTLKIRSTKLEDSAMYFCASRAQGASQPQHFGDGTRLSIL.

This clonotype was detected ten times or more. The chain combines TRBV29-1 with TRBJ1-3, with D perhaps TRBD1 (6 bases). This CDR3 comprises 12 residues. V gave up 4 bases and J gave up 2 bases, with 6 bases separating them. CDR1 and CDR2 (germline): SQVTM, ANQGSEA. CDR3 DNA sequence: TGCAGCGTTGGGACAGCTGGAAACACCATATATTTT. The encoded protein is CSVGTAGNTIYF.

The rearrangement joins TRBV20-1 to TRBJ2-7, with 9 bases matching TRBD2. Looked up from germline, CDR1 is DFQATT and CDR2 is SNEGSKA (reference sequence). The V segment lost 0 bases and the J segment 4 bases; nucleotides outside the gene matches: 7. This CDR3 spans 15 amino acids. This CDR3 is CSARDPLAGVYEQYF. The CDR3 bases are TGCAGTGCTAGAGATCCATTAGCGGGAGTTTACGAGCAGTACTTC.

This clonotype has only one observation. The chain has TRBV15 and TRBJ2-7, with a possible D match to TRBD1 (5 bases). Deletions cut 0 bases from V and 3 bases from J, with 12 bases between. The CDR3 is 15 residues long. CDR1 and CDR2 (germline): LNHNV, YYDKDF (reference sequence). In DNA, the CDR3 is TGTGCCACCAGCAGAGATAGGGGTAGGATCTACGAGCAGTACTTC. It is translated as CATSRDRGRIYEQYF. The full variable domain, in which reference TRBV15 and TRBJ2-7 provide the parts outside the CDR3, is DAMVIQNPRYQVTQFGKPVTLSCSQTLNHNVMYWYQQKSSQAPKLLFHYYDKDFNNEADTPDNFQSRRPNTSFCFLDIRSPGLGDTAMYLCATSRDRGRIYEQYFGPGTRLTVT.

This chain uses TRBV20-1 with TRBJ1-1; perhaps TRBD1 as D (6 bases). This CDR3 region has 15 residues. The V end lost 1 base, the J end lost 1 base, and 13 bases lay between the germline ends. Per the germline V gene, CDR1 is DFQATT and CDR2 is SNEGSKA (reference sequence). This chain's CDR3 is CSARAGAKWNTEAFF. The DNA for the CDR3 is TGCAGTGCTAGAGCGGGGGCTAAATGGAACACTGAAGCTTTCTTT.

The chain links TRBV2 to TRBJ2-7, with 11 nucleotides matching TRBD1. There are 17 residues in the CDR3. Per germline, CDR1 SNHLY and CDR2 FYNNEI. The V segment lost 4 bases and the J segment 3 bases; nucleotides outside the gene matches: 11. As DNA, the CDR3 is TGTGCCAGCAGTGGGACTTACCGGGACAGGGGGGACTACGAGCAGTACTTC. Its translation is CASSGTYRDRGDYEQYF.

V is TRBV20-1 and J is TRBJ2-7, with TRBD2 matching 8 bases. The CDR3 extends over 13 amino acids. The junction had 8 bases not matched to a gene; V was cut back by 5 bases and J by 5 bases. Per the germline V gene, CDR1 is DFQATT and CDR2 is SNEGSKA (reference sequence). The CDR3 coding sequence is TGCAGTGCTGCCGGGGGGGGGAGCGACGAGCAGTACTTC. Translated: CSAAGGGSDEQYF.

The chain recombines TRBV5-1 with TRBJ1-4; D call uncertain. The CDR3 is 13 amino acids. Germline lookup yields CDR1 SGHRS and CDR2 YFSETQ. Trimming took off 3 bases at V and 8 bases at J, with 11 bases between the two ends. In DNA form, the CDR3 reads TGCGCCAGCAGCTCGAATAGCGGCGAAAAACTGTTTTTT. This sequence encodes CASSSNSGEKLFF. Looking up the rest from reference TRBV5-1 and TRBJ1-4 gives the full variable domain: KAGVTQTPRYLIKTRGQQVTLSCSPISGHRSVSWYQQTPGQGLQFLFEYFSETQRNKGNFPGRFSGRQFSNSRSEMNVSTLELGDSALYLCASSSNSGEKLFFGSGTQLSVL.

This chain connects TRBV20-1 to TRBJ1-6, with TRBD1 identical over 8 bases. V lost 0 bases to trimming and J lost 10 bases; unmatched junction nucleotides: 8. CDR3 length equals 15 residues. Germline-derived CDR1 and CDR2 are DFQATT and SNEGSKA (reference sequence). DNA of the CDR3: TGCAGTGCTAGAGAGACAGGGGCCTTACAATCACCCCTCCACTTT. Protein product: CSARETGALQSPLHF.

The chain carries TRBV19 and TRBJ2-2; 12 bases are shared with TRBD2. J was trimmed by 4 bases and V by 0 bases; bases with no gene match: 6. The CDR3 is 18 residues long. Germline lookup yields CDR1 LNHDA and CDR2 SQIVND (reference sequence). The chain's CDR3 is CASSIDRGTSGFTGELFF. The CDR3, as DNA: TGTGCCAGTAGTATAGATCGAGGGACTAGCGGGTTCACCGGGGAGCTGTTTTTT.

This clonotype has more than one count but fewer than ten. DNA of the CDR3: TGTGCCAGCACCCTCCTCAGCGGGGGATACGAGCAGTACTTC. Translated: CASTLLSGGYEQYF. The gene calls are TRBV12-3 or TRBV12-4 and TRBJ2-7; 8 nucleotides align to TRBD2. The V and J ends lost 7 bases and 4 bases, in that order; junction bases with no gene match: 9. This CDR3 region has 14 residues.

This clonotype appeared a few times. The chain combines TRBV24-1 with TRBJ2-5; TRBD2 agrees at 13 bases. The CDR3 sequence is 17 residues long. V gave up 1 base and J gave up 1 base; unmatched junction bases: 2. Germline CDR1 reads KGHDR; CDR2 reads SFDVKD. The CDR3 protein is CATSDFTSGRAQETQYF. The CDR3 DNA is TGTGCCACCAGTGATTTTACTAGCGGGAGGGCCCAAGAGACCCAGTACTTC.

This clonotype was picked up many times. The rearrangement uses TRBV11-2 and TRBJ2-2; D is unclear. This CDR3 has 13 amino acids. Deletions cut 4 bases from V and 0 bases from J, with 3 bases between. Germline V gene sequence: CDR1 SGHAT, CDR2 FQNNGV. The CDR3 reads CASSSSNTGELFF. CDR3 DNA sequence: TGTGCCAGCAGCTCATCGAACACCGGGGAGCTGTTTTTT.